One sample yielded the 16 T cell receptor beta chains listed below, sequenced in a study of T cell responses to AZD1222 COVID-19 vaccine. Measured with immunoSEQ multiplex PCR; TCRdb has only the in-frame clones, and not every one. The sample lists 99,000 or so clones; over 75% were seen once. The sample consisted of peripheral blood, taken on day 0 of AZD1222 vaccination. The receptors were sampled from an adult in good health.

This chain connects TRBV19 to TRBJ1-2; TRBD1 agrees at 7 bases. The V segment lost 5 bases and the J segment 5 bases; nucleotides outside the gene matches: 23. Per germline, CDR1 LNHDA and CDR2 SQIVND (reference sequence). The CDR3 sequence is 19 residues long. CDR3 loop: CASSSTGILLPQNEYGYTF. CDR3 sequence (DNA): TGTGCCAGTAGTTCGACAGGGATTCTCTTGCCCCAAAACGAATATGGCTACACCTTC.

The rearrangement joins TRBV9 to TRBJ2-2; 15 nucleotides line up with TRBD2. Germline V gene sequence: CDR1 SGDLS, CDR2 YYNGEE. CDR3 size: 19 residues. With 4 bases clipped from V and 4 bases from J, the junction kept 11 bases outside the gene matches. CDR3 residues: CASSRSPGTSGGFTGELFF. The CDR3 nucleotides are TGTGCCAGCAGCCGAAGTCCCGGGACTAGCGGGGGGTTCACCGGGGAGCTGTTTTTT. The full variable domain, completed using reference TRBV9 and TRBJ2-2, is DSGVTQTPKHLITATGQRVTLRCSPRSGDLSVYWYQQSLDQGLQFLIQYYNGEERAKGNILERFSAQQFPDLHSELNLSSLELGDSALYFCASSRSPGTSGGFTGELFFGEGSRLTVL.

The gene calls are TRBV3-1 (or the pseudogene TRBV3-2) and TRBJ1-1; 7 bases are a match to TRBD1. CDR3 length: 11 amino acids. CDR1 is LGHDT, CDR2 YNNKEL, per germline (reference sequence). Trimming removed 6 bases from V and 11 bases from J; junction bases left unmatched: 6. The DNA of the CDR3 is TGTGCCAGCAGGTGGAGAGGGGGCGCTTTCTTT. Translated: CASRWRGGAFF.

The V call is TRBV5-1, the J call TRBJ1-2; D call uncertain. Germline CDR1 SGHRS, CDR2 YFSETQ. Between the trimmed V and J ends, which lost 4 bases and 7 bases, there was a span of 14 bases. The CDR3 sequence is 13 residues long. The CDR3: CASSLGSSGGYTF. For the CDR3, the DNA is TGCGCCAGCAGCCTAGGCAGTTCAGGTGGCTACACCTTC.

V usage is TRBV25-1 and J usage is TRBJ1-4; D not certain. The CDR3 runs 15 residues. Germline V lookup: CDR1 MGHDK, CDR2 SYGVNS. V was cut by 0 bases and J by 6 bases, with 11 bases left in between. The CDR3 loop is CASSEYAGSYEKLFF. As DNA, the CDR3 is TGTGCCAGCAGTGAATATGCCGGGTCCTATGAAAAACTGTTTTTT.

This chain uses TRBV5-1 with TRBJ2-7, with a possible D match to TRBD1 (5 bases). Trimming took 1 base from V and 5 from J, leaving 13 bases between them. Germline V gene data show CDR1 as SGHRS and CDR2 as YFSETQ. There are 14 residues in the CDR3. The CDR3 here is CASSLRRGGNEQYF. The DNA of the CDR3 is TGCGCCAGCAGCTTGAGAAGGGGTGGCAACGAGCAGTACTTC.

This CDR3 reads CASNPGLAAYEQYF. The CDR3 DNA sequence: TGTGCCAGCAACCCGGGACTAGCGGCCTACGAGCAGTACTTC. The chain employs TRBV2 and TRBJ2-7; 11 nucleotides agree with TRBD2. Germline CDR1 is SNHLY and CDR2 is FYNNEI. The CDR3 is made up of 14 amino acids. V was pared by 7 bases and J by 2 bases, with 4 bases of the junction left unmatched.

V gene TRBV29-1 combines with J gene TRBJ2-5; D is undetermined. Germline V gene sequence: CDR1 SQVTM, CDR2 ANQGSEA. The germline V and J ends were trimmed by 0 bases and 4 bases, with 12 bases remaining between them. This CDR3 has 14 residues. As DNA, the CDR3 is TGCAGCGTTGAAGACCTCCAGAAGGTAGAGACCCAGTACTTC. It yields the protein CSVEDLQKVETQYF. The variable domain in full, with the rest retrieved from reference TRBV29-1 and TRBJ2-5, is SAVISQKPSRDICQRGTSLTIQCQVDSQVTMMFWYRQQPGQSLTLIATANQGSEATYESGFVIDKFPISRPNLTFSTLTVSNMSPEDSSIYLCSVEDLQKVETQYFGPGTRLLVL.

The CDR3 DNA reads as TGTGCCAGCAGCTTAGGGAACAATCTAGCGGGAGCATCAGATACGCAGTATTTT. This sequence encodes CASSLGNNLAGASDTQYF. V is TRBV7-9 and J is TRBJ2-3, with TRBD2 matching 10 bases. With 1 base clipped from V and 4 bases from J, the junction kept 11 bases outside the gene matches. The CDR3 has 18 residues. Germline CDR1 and CDR2: SEHNR and FQNEAQ (reference sequence).

Here the CDR3 DNA reads TGTGCCAGCAGTTCCCTGGGACAGGGGAATCAGCCCCAGCATTTT. Residues: CASSSLGQGNQPQHF. This chain links TRBV6-5 with TRBJ1-5; 10 bases are shared with TRBD1. Looked up from germline, CDR1 is MNHEY and CDR2 is SVGAGI. The CDR3 extends over 15 amino acids. V lost 4 bases to trimming and J lost 4 bases; unmatched junction nucleotides: 4.

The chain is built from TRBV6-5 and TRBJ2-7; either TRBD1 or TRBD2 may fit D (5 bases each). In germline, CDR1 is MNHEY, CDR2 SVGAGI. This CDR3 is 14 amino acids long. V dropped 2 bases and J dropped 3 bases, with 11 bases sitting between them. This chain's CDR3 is CASSYQGVDYEQYF. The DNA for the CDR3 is TGTGCCAGCAGTTACCAGGGAGTCGACTACGAGCAGTACTTC.

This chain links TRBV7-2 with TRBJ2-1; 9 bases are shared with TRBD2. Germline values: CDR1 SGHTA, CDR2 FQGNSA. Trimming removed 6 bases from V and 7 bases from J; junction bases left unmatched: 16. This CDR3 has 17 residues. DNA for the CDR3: TGTGCCAGCAGGCCCTCCCTAGCGGGGCTTGTGGGGAATGAGCAGTTCTTC. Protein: CASRPSLAGLVGNEQFF.

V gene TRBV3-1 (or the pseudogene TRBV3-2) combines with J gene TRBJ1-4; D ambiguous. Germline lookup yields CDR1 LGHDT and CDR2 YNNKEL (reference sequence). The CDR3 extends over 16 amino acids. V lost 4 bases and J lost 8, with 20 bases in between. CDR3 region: CASSLLGSTKEEKLFF. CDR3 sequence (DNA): TGTGCCAGCAGCCTCCTCGGGTCAACGAAGGAGGAAAAACTGTTTTTT.

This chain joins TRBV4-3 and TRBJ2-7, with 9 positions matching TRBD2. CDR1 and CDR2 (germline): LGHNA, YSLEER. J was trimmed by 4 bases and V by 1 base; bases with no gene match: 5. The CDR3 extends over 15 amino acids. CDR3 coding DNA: TGCGCCAGCAGCCAAGGAGCGGGAGGAGTATACGAGCAGTACTTC. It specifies CASSQGAGGVYEQYF.

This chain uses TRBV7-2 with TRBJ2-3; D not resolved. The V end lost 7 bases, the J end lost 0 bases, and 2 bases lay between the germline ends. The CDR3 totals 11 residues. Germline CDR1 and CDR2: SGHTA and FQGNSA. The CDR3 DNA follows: TGTGCCAGCACCAGCACAGATACGCAGTATTTT. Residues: CASTSTDTQYF.

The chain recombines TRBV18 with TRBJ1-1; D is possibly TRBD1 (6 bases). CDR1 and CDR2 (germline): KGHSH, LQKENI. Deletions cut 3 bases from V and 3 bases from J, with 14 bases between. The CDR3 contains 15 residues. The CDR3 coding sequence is TGTGCCAGCTCACCCGCCAGGGGAAAAGACACTGAAGCTTTCTTT. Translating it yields CASSPARGKDTEAFF.